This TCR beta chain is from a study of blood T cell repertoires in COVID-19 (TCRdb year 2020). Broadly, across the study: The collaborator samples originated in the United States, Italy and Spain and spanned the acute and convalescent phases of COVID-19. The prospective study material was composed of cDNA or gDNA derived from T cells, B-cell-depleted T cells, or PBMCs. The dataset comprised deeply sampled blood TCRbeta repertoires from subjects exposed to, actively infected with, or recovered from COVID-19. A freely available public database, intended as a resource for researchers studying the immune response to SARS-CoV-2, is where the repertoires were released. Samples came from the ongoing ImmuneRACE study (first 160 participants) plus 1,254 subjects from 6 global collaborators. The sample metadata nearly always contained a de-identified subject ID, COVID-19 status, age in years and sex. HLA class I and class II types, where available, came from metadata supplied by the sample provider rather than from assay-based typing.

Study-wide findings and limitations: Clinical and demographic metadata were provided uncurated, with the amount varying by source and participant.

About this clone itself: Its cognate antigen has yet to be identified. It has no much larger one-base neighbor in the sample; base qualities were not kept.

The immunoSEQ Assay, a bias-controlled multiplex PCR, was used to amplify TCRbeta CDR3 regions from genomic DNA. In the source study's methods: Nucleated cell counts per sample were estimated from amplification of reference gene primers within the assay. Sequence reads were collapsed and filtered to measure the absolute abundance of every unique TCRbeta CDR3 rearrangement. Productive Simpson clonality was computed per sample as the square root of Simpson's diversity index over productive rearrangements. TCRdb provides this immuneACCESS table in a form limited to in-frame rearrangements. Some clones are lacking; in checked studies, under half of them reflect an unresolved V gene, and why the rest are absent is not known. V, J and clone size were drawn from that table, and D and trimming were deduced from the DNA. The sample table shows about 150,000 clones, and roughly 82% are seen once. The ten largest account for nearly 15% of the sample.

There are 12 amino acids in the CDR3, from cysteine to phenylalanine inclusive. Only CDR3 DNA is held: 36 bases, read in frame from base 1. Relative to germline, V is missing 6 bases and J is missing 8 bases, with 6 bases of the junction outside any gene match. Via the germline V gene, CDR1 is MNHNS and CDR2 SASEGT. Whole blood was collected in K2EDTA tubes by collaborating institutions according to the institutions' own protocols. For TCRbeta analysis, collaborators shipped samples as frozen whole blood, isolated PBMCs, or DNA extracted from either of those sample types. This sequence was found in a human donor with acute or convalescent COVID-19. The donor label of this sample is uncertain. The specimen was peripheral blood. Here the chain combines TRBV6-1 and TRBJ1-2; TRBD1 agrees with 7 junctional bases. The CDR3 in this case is CASSGTEPGYTF. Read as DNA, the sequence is TGTGCCAGCAGCGGGACAGAACCCGGCTACACCTTC.